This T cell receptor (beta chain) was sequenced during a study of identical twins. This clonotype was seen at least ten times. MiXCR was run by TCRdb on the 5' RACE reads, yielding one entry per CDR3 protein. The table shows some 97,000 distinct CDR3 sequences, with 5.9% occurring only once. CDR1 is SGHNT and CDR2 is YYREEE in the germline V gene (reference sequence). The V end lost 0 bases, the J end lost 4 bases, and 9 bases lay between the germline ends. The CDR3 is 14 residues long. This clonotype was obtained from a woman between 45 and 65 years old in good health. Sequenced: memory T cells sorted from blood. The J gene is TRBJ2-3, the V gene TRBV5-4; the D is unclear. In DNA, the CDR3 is TGTGCCAGCAGCTTGGCAAGGTGGCCAGATACGCAGTATTTT. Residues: CASSLARWPDTQYF. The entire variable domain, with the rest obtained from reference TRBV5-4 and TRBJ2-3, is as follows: ETGVTQSPTHLIKTRGQQVTLRCSSQSGHNTVSWYQQALGQGPQFIFQYYREEENGRGNFPPRFSGLQFPNYSSELNVNALELDDSALYLCASSLARWPDTQYFGPGTRLTVL.